This T cell receptor beta chain came from a study of T cells after yellow fever vaccination. Study-wide context: The authors prepared low-cell-number fractions using SMART-Seq v4 Ultra Low Input.

Germline V gene sequence: CDR1 SGHNT, CDR2 YYREEE (reference sequence). The CDR3 is made up of 12 amino acids. One entry per CDR3 protein, called by TCRdb with MiXCR from the 5' RACE reads. The sample holds about 260,000 distinct CDR3 sequences, 3.6% seen once. Comments on this clonotype: A junction end diverges from the germline sequence, so it may reflect a read error.

Source: PBMCs, taken 15 days after the yellow fever booster vaccination. The rearrangement joins TRBV5-4 to TRBJ1-1; unclear D gene. This clonotype was sampled from a man aged 18 to 30 who received the YFV17D yellow fever vaccine. The CDR3 loop is CAGSLGDTEAFF. CDR3 nucleotide sequence: TGTGCCGGCAGCCTCGGTGACACTGAAGCTTTCTTT. The full variable domain, in which reference TRBV5-4 and TRBJ1-1 provide the parts outside the CDR3, is ETGVTQSPTHLIKTRGQQVTLRCSSQSGHNTVSWYQQALGQGPQFIFQYYREEENGRGNFPPRFSGLQFPNYSSELNVNALELDDSALYLCAGSLGDTEAFFGQGTRLTVV.